This T cell receptor (beta chain) was found in a study of cytomegalovirus exposure and HLA in healthy donors. Comment on this clone: Its antigen is not identified.

In the PCR, 60 Vbeta and 13 Jbeta primers were used. Sequencing used immunoSEQ multiplex PCR; TCRdb keeps in-frame clones, though not all of them. This sample has approximately 59,000 clones, with 60% to 80% found just once. Germline V gives CDR1 SGHTA, CDR2 FQGNSA. V dropped 3 bases and J dropped 1; count of bases not matched to a gene: 5. The CDR3 consists of 18 residues. Study outcomes and limitations: It was reported that the classifier diagnosed cytomegalovirus status with high specificity and sensitivity in both the original and validation cohorts. For most TCR beta V segments, an earlier analysis put the productive rate at about 87% or about 30% of the time. Looking again later, the authors saw that most CMV-associated TCR beta chains seemed HLA-restricted.

This rearrangement joins TRBV7-2 to TRBJ2-6; 11 bases fit TRBD1. This TCR was recovered from a man in his forties or fifties in good health and CMV-seropositive. The sequenced sample consisted of PBMCs. The CDR3 sequence is CASSFPRDRGSGANVLTF. The CDR3 DNA reads TGTGCCAGCAGCTTTCCCCGGGACAGGGGGTCTGGGGCCAACGTCCTGACTTTC.